Below are 32 T cell receptor beta chains sequenced from a single sample in a study of chemoradiotherapy in HPV16-positive cancers. Sequenced by immunoSEQ multiplex PCR; TCRdb stores in-frame clones only, minus some. This table holds approximately 15,000 clones, 60% to 85% found once. Sample collection was performed from a patient who underwent chemoradiotherapy. All receptors come from a human donor with HPV-associated anogenital cancer.

The sample holds one count of this clone. The chain is built from TRBV5-5 and TRBJ2-7, with 7 positions matching TRBD1. Trimming removed 5 bases from V and 0 bases from J; junction bases left unmatched: 8. The length of the CDR3 is 15 residues. Germline V gene data show CDR1 as SGHKS and CDR2 as YYEKEE (reference sequence). This CDR3 is CASSSKGDSSYEQYF. The CDR3 nucleotides read TGTGCCAGCAGTAGTAAAGGGGACAGCTCCTACGAGCAGTACTTC.

This sequence joins TRBV28 and TRBJ2-7, with TRBD1 as a possible D gene (6 bases). CDR1 is MDHEN and CDR2 is SYDVKM in the germline V gene. The CDR3 has 13 amino acids. With 5 bases removed from V and 4 bases from J, the gap between germline ends came to 12 bases. The CDR3 sequence: CASSRGRGYEQYF. In DNA form, the CDR3 reads TGTGCCAGCAGTAGGGGCAGGGGTTACGAGCAGTACTTC.

The CDR3, as DNA: TGTGCCAGCAGCCCCACAGTGGGAGTCTCCTCAGGGCAGTACTTC. Translated, it gives CASSPTVGVSSGQYF. The chain carries TRBV7-9 and TRBJ2-7; tentatively, D is TRBD2 (5 bases). Germline loops: CDR1 SEHNR, CDR2 FQNEAQ (reference sequence). The germline V and J ends were trimmed by 5 bases and 9 bases, with 23 bases remaining between them. There are 15 residues in the CDR3. Supplemented by reference TRBV7-9 and TRBJ2-7, the full variable domain reads DTGVSQNPRHKITKRGQNVTFRCDPISEHNRLYWYRQTLGQGPEFLTYFQNEAQLEKSRLLSDRFSAERPKGSFSTLEIQRTEQGDSAMYLCASSPTVGVSSGQYFGPGTRLTVT.

V and J are TRBV2 and TRBJ2-3, with 8 bases that match TRBD2. Germline V gene sequence: CDR1 SNHLY, CDR2 FYNNEI. This CDR3 is 15 amino acids long. Trimming at V came to 8 bases and at J to 0 bases, leaving 7 bases not matched to a gene. The CDR3 here is CASRRGGISTDTQYF. CDR3 nucleotides: TGTGCCAGCCGTCGGGGGGGAATTAGCACAGATACGCAGTATTTT.

The rearrangement joins TRBV27 to TRBJ1-1; D is unresolved. Germline CDR1 and CDR2: MNHEY and SMNVEV (reference sequence). The V gene lost 2 bases and the J gene lost 0 bases, with 19 bases spanning the gap. CDR3 length: 18 amino acids. CDR3 coding DNA: TGTGCCAGCAGTTTAACGTTCTGGGCAGGCAGGATGAACACTGAAGCTTTCTTT. It translates to CASSLTFWAGRMNTEAFF.

The chain couples TRBV28 to TRBJ2-7, with 7 bases fitting TRBD1. The V gene end was trimmed by 7 bases and the J gene end by 4 bases; junction bases not matched to a gene: 10. The V gene's germline CDR1 is MDHEN and CDR2 SYDVKM. The CDR3 runs 14 residues. The CDR3 here is CASTYRGGGYEQYF. In nucleotides, the CDR3 is TGTGCCAGCACCTACAGGGGCGGTGGATACGAGCAGTACTTC.

The V call is TRBV5-1, the J call TRBJ2-7, with 10 positions matching TRBD1. Germline assignment: CDR1 SGHRS and CDR2 YFSETQ. CDR3 length equals 13 residues. V shed 4 bases and J 7 bases; nucleotides not matched to a gene: 5. Here the CDR3 reads CASSTGTGEEQYF. CDR3 nucleotide sequence: TGCGCCAGCAGCACCGGGACAGGGGAAGAGCAGTACTTC.

This clone has more than one count but fewer than ten. The rearrangement links TRBV19 to TRBJ1-1, with 7 bases aligning to TRBD1. In germline, CDR1 is LNHDA, CDR2 SQIVND (reference sequence). V gave up 5 bases and J gave up 0 bases; unmatched junction bases: 9. The length of the CDR3 is 16 residues. For the CDR3, the DNA is TGTGCCAGTAGTGTCGATCCGGGACAGTTGAACACTGAAGCTTTCTTT. This translates into CASSVDPGQLNTEAFF.

This clone has a handful of counts. The chain is built from TRBV28 and TRBJ1-2, with TRBD1 matching 12 bases. The CDR3 contains 14 residues. Germline lookup yields CDR1 MDHEN and CDR2 SYDVKM. Losses at the gene ends were 3 bases for V and 8 bases for J; bases not matched to a gene: 4. CDR3 residues: CASSLGTGGWGYTF. CDR3 nucleotide sequence: TGTGCCAGCAGTTTGGGGACAGGGGGCTGGGGCTACACCTTC.

This rearrangement joins TRBV6-1 to TRBJ1-2, with 9 nucleotides matching TRBD1. The CDR3 has 14 amino acids. Per the germline V gene, CDR1 is MNHNS and CDR2 is SASEGT. With 6 bases clipped from V and 3 bases from J, the junction kept 5 bases outside the gene matches. CDR3 loop: CASRSTGGDYGYTF. CDR3 nucleotide sequence: TGTGCCAGCAGATCGACAGGGGGAGACTATGGCTACACCTTC.

This clone was seen a few times. This sequence joins TRBV28 and TRBJ1-5; possibly TRBD1 for D (6 bases). The ends were cut back, 3 bases at V and 5 bases at J, with 8 bases in the middle. CDR3 length: 13 residues. Germline-derived CDR1 and CDR2 are MDHEN and SYDVKM. DNA for the CDR3: TGTGCCAGCAGTTTCCCAGGGGATCAGCCCCAGCATTTT. It codes for CASSFPGDQPQHF.

CDR3 DNA sequence: TGTGCCAGCAGCTCGAGCGACTACACGCAGTATTTT. This codes for CASSSSDYTQYF. This sequence joins TRBV27 and TRBJ2-3, with a tentative D call TRBD2 (5 bases). Deletions cut 6 bases from V and 9 bases from J, with 13 bases between. Looked up from germline, CDR1 is MNHEY and CDR2 is SMNVEV (reference sequence). CDR3 size: 12 residues.

The V gene is TRBV6-1, the J gene TRBJ1-2; maybe TRBD1 (5 bases). Germline CDR1 MNHNS, CDR2 SASEGT. CDR3 length: 13 amino acids. V was clipped by 6 bases and J by 4 bases, with 12 bases between them. The CDR3 is CASSIQGAYGYTF. The CDR3 nucleotides are TGTGCCAGCAGCATCCAAGGGGCCTATGGCTACACCTTC.

This clone has just a few counts. V gene TRBV11-3 combines with J gene TRBJ2-1; D is perhaps TRBD1 or TRBD2 (6 bases each). There are 15 residues in the CDR3. V was trimmed by 0 bases and J by 2 bases, leaving 8 bases between them. In germline, CDR1 is SGHNT, CDR2 YENEEA. The CDR3 protein is CASSLEGGPYNEQFF. The CDR3 DNA is TGTGCCAGCAGCTTAGAGGGGGGCCCCTACAATGAGCAGTTCTTC.

This clone was detected only once. The chain joins TRBV19 to TRBJ1-5, with D perhaps TRBD1 (5 bases). The length of the CDR3 is 13 residues. The V gene lost 10 bases and the J gene lost 4 bases, with 14 bases spanning the gap. In germline, CDR1 is LNHDA, CDR2 SQIVND (reference sequence). CDR3 in DNA: TGTGCCACCGTGGGGGGTGGGAATCAGCCCCAGCATTTT. Its translation is CATVGGGNQPQHF.

This chain uses TRBV28 with TRBJ2-2; weak D call: TRBD1 (5 bases). Trimming stripped 5 bases from V and 7 bases from J, with 8 bases between. The CDR3 spans 12 residues. Germline V gene data show CDR1 as MDHEN and CDR2 as SYDVKM. The CDR3 protein is CASSPRVGELFF. CDR3 coding DNA: TGTGCCAGCAGTCCCAGGGTCGGGGAGCTGTTTTTT.

V usage is TRBV2 and J usage is TRBJ1-3, with D hard to call. The germline V and J ends were trimmed by 0 bases and 1 base, with 10 bases remaining between them. There are 16 residues in the CDR3. Germline loops: CDR1 SNHLY, CDR2 FYNNEI. This CDR3 reads CASSEAGGRSGNTIYF. CDR3 DNA: TGTGCCAGCAGTGAAGCGGGAGGACGGTCTGGAAACACCATATATTTT.

The chain is built from TRBV30 and TRBJ1-5; D perhaps matches TRBD1 (5 bases). Germline assignment: CDR1 GTSNPN and CDR2 SVGIG (reference sequence). V was clipped by 5 bases and J by 4 bases, with 9 bases between them. The CDR3 runs 12 residues. For the CDR3, the DNA is TGTGCCTGGGCAGGGCAAAATCAGCCCCAGCATTTT. It codes for CAWAGQNQPQHF.

The V gene is TRBV5-1, the J gene TRBJ1-2; D is unresolved. CDR1 and CDR2 (germline): SGHRS, YFSETQ. V lost 1 base and J 3 bases, leaving 10 bases between the germline ends. The CDR3 is 14 residues long. The CDR3 loop is CASSLQPSDYGYTF. CDR3 DNA sequence: TGCGCCAGCAGCTTGCAGCCTTCGGACTATGGCTACACCTTC.

This clone was found a few times. The rearrangement uses TRBV28 and TRBJ2-7; D uncertain. This CDR3 comprises 14 residues. V was cut by 5 bases and J by 6 bases, with 17 bases left in between. Germline V gene data show CDR1 as MDHEN and CDR2 as SYDVKM. The CDR3 DNA reads as TGTGCCAGCAGTCCGTCCTATGGTCCAGGCGAGCAGTACTTC. Protein product: CASSPSYGPGEQYF.

V usage is TRBV27 and J usage is TRBJ1-5; a possible D gene is TRBD1 (5 bases). The CDR3 has 13 residues. V was shortened by 9 bases and J by 5 bases, with 14 bases between the two germline ends. CDR1 and CDR2 from the germline V gene are MNHEY and SMNVEV (reference sequence). The CDR3 DNA is TGTGCCAGTCGACAGACTCTTTATCAGCCCCAGCATTTT. Translated, it gives CASRQTLYQPQHF.

The genes are TRBV5-1 and TRBJ2-1; 11 bases are a match to TRBD1. Germline CDR1 is SGHRS and CDR2 is YFSETQ. Unmatched junction bases numbered 4, after V lost 3 bases and J lost 5 bases. This CDR3 has 15 amino acids. CDR3 nucleotides: TGCGCCAGCAGCTGGGGACAGGGGGGGGACAATGAGCAGTTCTTC. Residues: CASSWGQGGDNEQFF.

This clone has more than one count but fewer than ten. V gene TRBV6-5 combines with J gene TRBJ2-5, with D perhaps given as TRBD1 or TRBD2 (7 bases each). Trimming stripped 10 bases from V and 0 bases from J, with 18 bases between. The CDR3 is 15 residues long. Germline V gene lookup returns CDR1 MNHEY and CDR2 SVGAGI. The CDR3 coding sequence is TGTGCCACCCGAACGACAGGGACTAACCAAGAGACCCAGTACTTC. The encoded protein is CATRTTGTNQETQYF.

V and J are TRBV27 and TRBJ2-7; D gene uncertain. Germline values: CDR1 MNHEY, CDR2 SMNVEV (reference sequence). The V and J ends lost 4 bases and 0 bases respectively, with 10 bases between them. This CDR3 comprises 14 residues. In DNA, the CDR3 is TGTGCCAGCAGTTCATTGGACGGCTCCTACGAGCAGTACTTC. It codes for CASSSLDGSYEQYF.

The chain is built from TRBV28 and TRBJ2-6; no clear D. Looked up from germline, CDR1 is MDHEN and CDR2 is SYDVKM. CDR3 length: 17 amino acids. V was trimmed by 5 bases and J by 2 bases, leaving 16 bases between them. CDR3 sequence: CASSPMKGTPGANVLTF. The CDR3 coding sequence is TGTGCCAGCAGTCCCATGAAAGGTACACCTGGGGCCAACGTCCTGACTTTC.

This chain connects TRBV7-2 to TRBJ2-7, with 7 positions matching TRBD2. Germline values: CDR1 SGHTA, CDR2 FQGNSA. The CDR3 is made up of 14 amino acids. V trimming: 7 bases; J trimming: 4 bases; junction bases outside the gene matches: 10. The CDR3 protein is CASTVVGGSYEQYF. The CDR3 bases are TGTGCCAGCACCGTCGTGGGAGGGAGTTACGAGCAGTACTTC.

This clone was recorded a few times. V gene TRBV15 combines with J gene TRBJ2-2, with D maybe TRBD1 (5 bases). Trimming pared 5 bases from V and 0 bases from J, leaving 10 bases between. CDR1 and CDR2 (germline): LNHNV, YYDKDF (reference sequence). This CDR3 comprises 15 residues. In nucleotides, the CDR3 is TGTGCCACCAGCCTTGGGGCAGCGAACACCGGGGAGCTGTTTTTT. Translated, it gives CATSLGAANTGELFF.

The J gene is TRBJ1-1, the V gene TRBV9, with unresolved D. The CDR3 is made up of 13 amino acids. The V and J ends lost 2 bases and 3 bases respectively, with 8 bases between them. Germline-derived CDR1 and CDR2 are SGDLS and YYNGEE. The DNA for the CDR3 is TGTGCCAGCAGCGTGGGTCAGGACACTGAAGCTTTCTTT. Encoded protein: CASSVGQDTEAFF.

The genes are TRBV19 and TRBJ2-1; 8 bases line up with TRBD1. Germline lookup yields CDR1 LNHDA and CDR2 SQIVND (reference sequence). The CDR3 spans 16 residues. The V segment lost 5 bases and the J segment 3 bases; nucleotides outside the gene matches: 9. CDR3 bases: TGTGCCAGTAGTTCCCGATCGACAGGGGTCTACAATGAGCAGTTCTTC. This encodes CASSSRSTGVYNEQFF. The full variable domain, completed using reference TRBV19 and TRBJ2-1, is DGGITQSPKYLFRKEGQNVTLSCEQNLNHDAMYWYRQDPGQGLRLIYYSQIVNDFQKGDIAEGYSVSREKKESFPLTVTSAQKNPTAFYLCASSSRSTGVYNEQFFGPGTRLTVL.

This sequence joins TRBV6-5 and TRBJ1-4, with D possibly TRBD1 on 5 matching bases. V was clipped by 0 bases and J by 6 bases, with 11 bases between them. Germline V CDR1 and CDR2: MNHEY, SVGAGI. The CDR3 totals 15 residues. The CDR3 sequence: CASSYSGQGDEKLFF. The CDR3, as DNA: TGTGCCAGCAGTTACTCGGGGCAGGGAGATGAAAAACTGTTTTTT.

The chain carries TRBV4-3 and TRBJ1-4; D call uncertain. Germline V gene lookup returns CDR1 LGHNA and CDR2 YSLEER. There are 15 residues in the CDR3. V was cut by 0 bases and J by 4 bases, with 9 bases left in between. Here the CDR3 reads CASSQDERGNEKLFF. The CDR3 DNA reads as TGCGCCAGCAGCCAAGATGAACGGGGTAATGAAAAACTGTTTTTT.

The chain has TRBV5-4 and TRBJ1-1; the D gene is possibly TRBD1 (6 bases). The germline V gene has CDR1 SGHNT and CDR2 YYREEE (reference sequence). The CDR3 is made up of 17 amino acids. The ends were cut back, 2 bases at V and 1 base at J, with 18 bases in the middle. This CDR3 reads CASSLDLTGTTNTEAFF. CDR3 in DNA: TGTGCCAGCAGCTTAGATCTGACCGGGACAACGAACACTGAAGCTTTCTTT.